The 28 T cell receptor beta chains given below trace back to one sample, sequenced in a study of shared clonotypes between healthy human individuals. Sequenced by immunoSEQ multiplex PCR; TCRdb stores in-frame clones only, minus some. There are about 2.1 million clones in the sample; around 93% occur only once, and around 1.7% lies in the top ten. Naive CD8 cells were CD45RO-negative, positively selected for CCR7, excluding terminally differentiated effector memory CD45RA+ cells. Sequenced: naive CD8+ T cells from PBMCs. Source of these receptors: a man younger than 35 in good health. Some clones in this sample may be carry-over from other donors' samples.

This clone appeared a single time. The genes are TRBV27 and TRBJ1-4; D gene uncertain. The CDR3 has 14 amino acids. Between the trimmed V and J ends, which lost 2 bases and 0 bases, there was a span of 4 bases. The germline CDR1 and CDR2 sequences are MNHEY and SMNVEV (reference sequence). This chain's CDR3 is CASSLQSTNEKLFF. CDR3 coding DNA: TGTGCCAGCAGTTTACAGTCAACTAATGAAAAACTGTTTTTT.

The CDR3 protein is CATSRERQGGGETQYF. CDR3 DNA sequence: TGTGCCACCAGCAGAGAACGACAGGGCGGAGGAGAGACCCAGTACTTC. The V gene is TRBV15, the J gene TRBJ2-5; 7 bases map to TRBD1. The CDR3 is 16 amino acids. V was pared by 0 bases and J by 4 bases, with 8 bases of the junction left unmatched. In germline, CDR1 is LNHNV, CDR2 YYDKDF (reference sequence).

About this clone: This same CDR3 is encoded by further DNA sequences in the sample. This chain uses TRBV27 with TRBJ2-1; D call uncertain. Trimming took off 3 bases at V and 7 bases at J, with 4 bases between the two ends. Per germline, CDR1 MNHEY and CDR2 SMNVEV (reference sequence). The CDR3 is 11 amino acids. CDR3 nucleotide sequence: TGTGCCAGCAGTTTTCTAAATGAGCAGTTCTTC. It encodes CASSFLNEQFF.

The V and J genes are TRBV7-6 and TRBJ2-7; TRBD1 or TRBD2 may be the D gene (5 bases each). V gave up 1 base and J gave up 6 bases, with 13 bases separating them. The CDR3 spans 14 residues. Germline loops: CDR1 SGHVS, CDR2 FNYEAQ. CDR3 sequence reads: CASSLGSFGGEQYF. Written as DNA, the CDR3 is TGTGCCAGCAGCTTAGGTAGTTTTGGGGGCGAGCAGTACTTC.

This rearrangement joins TRBV7-6 to TRBJ2-3; unclear D gene. The CDR3 spans 14 residues. Germline lookup yields CDR1 SGHVS and CDR2 FNYEAQ. Trimming pared 1 base from V and 2 bases from J, leaving 7 bases between. The CDR3 reads CASSLVGYTDTQYF. The CDR3 region has the DNA TGTGCCAGCAGCTTAGTCGGGTACACAGATACGCAGTATTTT.

This chain connects TRBV27 to TRBJ1-1; D unresolved. This CDR3 has 17 amino acids. V lost 2 bases and J 7 bases, leaving 23 bases between the germline ends. The germline gives CDR1 MNHEY, CDR2 SMNVEV (reference sequence). The CDR3 loop reads CASSLLPLGQAVYEAFF. The CDR3 nucleotides read TGTGCCAGCAGTTTACTCCCCTTAGGGCAAGCGGTATATGAAGCTTTCTTT.

CDR3 sequence: CSVGPGQGHTEAFF. Here the CDR3 DNA reads TGCAGCGTGGGACCGGGACAGGGTCACACTGAAGCTTTCTTT. The chain links TRBV29-1 to TRBJ1-1; 9 bases match TRBD1. The CDR3 is made up of 14 amino acids. V gave up 6 bases and J gave up 3 bases; unmatched junction bases: 8. Germline V CDR1 and CDR2: SQVTM, ANQGSEA. The whole variable domain, remainder taken from reference TRBV29-1 and TRBJ1-1, is SAVISQKPSRDICQRGTSLTIQCQVDSQVTMMFWYRQQPGQSLTLIATANQGSEATYESGFVIDKFPISRPNLTFSTLTVSNMSPEDSSIYLCSVGPGQGHTEAFFGQGTRLTVV.

On this clone: The sample has other DNA sequences that encode this CDR3 too. The chain is built from TRBV6-1 and TRBJ1-1; D is perhaps TRBD1 (6 bases). CDR3 size: 12 residues. CDR1 is MNHNS and CDR2 is SASEGT in the germline V gene. The ends were cut back, 6 bases at V and 2 bases at J, with 7 bases in the middle. The CDR3 DNA reads as TGTGCCAGCAGACAGGGTAACACTGAAGCTTTCTTT. It specifies CASRQGNTEAFF.

The chain links TRBV19 to TRBJ1-2; no definite D call. The CDR3 runs to 15 residues. Trimming removed 0 bases from V and 7 bases from J, with 15 bases in between. Germline V lookup: CDR1 LNHDA, CDR2 SQIVND (reference sequence). CDR3 sequence reads: CASSIDRASGGGYTF. The CDR3 DNA is TGTGCCAGTAGTATAGATCGGGCCTCGGGTGGTGGCTACACCTTC.

The chain links TRBV5-4 to TRBJ1-2; D remains unclear. Trimming took off 3 bases at V and 8 bases at J, with 8 bases between the two ends. This CDR3 spans 11 amino acids. Germline V gene data show CDR1 as SGHNT and CDR2 as YYREEE (reference sequence). The chain's CDR3 is CASSSFVGYTF. The CDR3 bases are TGTGCCAGCAGCTCGTTCGTGGGCTACACCTTC.

This clone turned up a few times. DNA for the CDR3: TGTGCCAGCAGCAGCGTACGAGGCTACACCTTC. Its translation: CASSSVRGYTF. This rearrangement joins TRBV7-9 to TRBJ1-2; D remains unclear. CDR1 is SEHNR and CDR2 is FQNEAQ in the germline V gene (reference sequence). The CDR3 has 11 residues. V lost 5 bases, J lost 8 bases, and 9 bases lay in between.

The table lists this clone with a few counts. This sequence joins TRBV30 and TRBJ1-1; D uncertain. V was pared by 1 base and J by 10 bases, with 13 bases between. The V gene's germline CDR1 is GTSNPN and CDR2 SVGIG (reference sequence). The CDR3 totals 12 residues. CDR3 coding DNA: TGTGCCTGGAGTGGTGGTTACTTTGGAGCTTTCTTT. Protein product: CAWSGGYFGAFF.

This chain links TRBV27 with TRBJ2-7; D possibly corresponds to TRBD1 (6 bases). Germline V lookup: CDR1 MNHEY, CDR2 SMNVEV (reference sequence). The CDR3 spans 16 residues. V was pared by 5 bases and J by 0 bases, with 17 bases between. Here the CDR3 reads CASSTTGTKRSYEQYF. As DNA, the CDR3 is TGTGCCAGCAGTACCACCGGGACAAAACGCTCCTACGAGCAGTACTTC.

The chain couples TRBV9 to TRBJ1-2, with 9 bases fitting TRBD1. Germline trimming cut 4 bases from V and 8 bases from J; bases unmatched to any gene: 12. The CDR3 is made up of 15 amino acids. Germline CDR1 and CDR2: SGDLS and YYNGEE. This CDR3 reads CASSSNRGPAEGYTF. CDR3 nucleotide sequence: TGTGCCAGCAGCTCGAACAGGGGGCCGGCAGAAGGCTACACCTTC.

The chain couples TRBV7-9 to TRBJ2-3, with 14 positions matching TRBD2. The V gene's germline CDR1 is SEHNR and CDR2 FQNEAQ (reference sequence). V shed 5 bases and J 2 bases; nucleotides not matched to a gene: 3. The CDR3 is 16 residues long. CDR3 loop: CASSPTSGRDTDTQYF. DNA for the CDR3: TGTGCCAGCAGCCCGACTAGCGGGAGGGACACAGATACGCAGTATTTT.

As regards this clone: The sample holds other DNA sequences that translate to the same CDR3. This rearrangement joins TRBV15 to TRBJ1-5; unclear D gene. V lost 1 base to trimming and J lost 2 bases, with 3 bases between them. The CDR3 spans 13 residues. Germline-derived CDR1 and CDR2 are LNHNV and YYDKDF (reference sequence). DNA for the CDR3: TGTGCCACCAGCAGAGGCGGCAATCAGCCCCAGCATTTT. Amino acid sequence: CATSRGGNQPQHF.

The chain is built from TRBV10-3 and TRBJ2-7; TRBD1 matches at 9 bases. Per the germline V gene, CDR1 is ENHRY and CDR2 is SYGVKD. The CDR3 totals 14 residues. V shed 3 bases, J shed 6 bases, and the junction held 6 bases outside the gene matches. This chain's CDR3 is CAISEVGQGFEQYF. The CDR3 nucleotides read TGTGCCATCAGTGAAGTAGGACAGGGGTTCGAGCAGTACTTC.

The V and J genes are TRBV7-3 and TRBJ2-3; 7 bases align to TRBD1. CDR3 size: 15 residues. The germline V gene has CDR1 SGHTA and CDR2 FQGTGA. The V gene end was trimmed by 5 bases and the J gene end by 3 bases; junction bases not matched to a gene: 8. CDR3 protein: CASSLVVGQTDTQYF. DNA for the CDR3: TGTGCCAGCAGCCTCGTCGTGGGACAGACAGATACGCAGTATTTT.

This chain's CDR3 is CASSPGLAGRDTQYF. The CDR3 nucleotides are TGTGCCAGCAGCCCGGGACTAGCCGGCCGCGATACGCAGTATTTT. The chain has TRBV7-3 and TRBJ2-3; 9 nucleotides match TRBD2. CDR3 length: 15 amino acids. V was pared by 5 bases and J by 6 bases, with 9 bases of the junction left unmatched. Germline V gene data show CDR1 as SGHTA and CDR2 as FQGTGA.

Only one count was recorded for this clone. The chain links TRBV30 to TRBJ2-1, with TRBD2 matching over 14 bases. Per the germline V gene, CDR1 is GTSNPN and CDR2 is SVGIG (reference sequence). The CDR3 is 16 amino acids. The V segment lost 2 bases and the J segment 4 bases; nucleotides outside the gene matches: 4. The CDR3 DNA sequence: TGTGCCTGGAGTAGAGGGACTAGCGGGAGTTACAATGAGCAGTTCTTC. Protein product: CAWSRGTSGSYNEQFF.

As for this clone: The same CDR3 is also encoded by other DNA sequences in this sample. The chain joins TRBV7-2 to TRBJ2-5; D ambiguous. There are 12 residues in the CDR3. Germline-derived CDR1 and CDR2 are SGHTA and FQGNSA. V was shortened by 5 bases and J by 5 bases, with 9 bases between the two germline ends. The CDR3 here is CASSLRWETQYF. The CDR3 DNA sequence: TGTGCCAGCAGCCTCCGGTGGGAGACCCAGTACTTC.

This chain uses TRBV2 with TRBJ2-3; 7 bases match TRBD2. Germline trimming cut 6 bases from V and 1 base from J; bases unmatched to any gene: 4. This CDR3 spans 14 amino acids. CDR1 and CDR2 from the germline V gene are SNHLY and FYNNEI. The CDR3 region has the DNA TGTGCCAGCAGCCCCAGCGGGGGCACAGATACGCAGTATTTT. It encodes CASSPSGGTDTQYF.

The rearrangement joins TRBV5-6 to TRBJ1-5; 8 bases line up with TRBD1. CDR3 size: 14 residues. V trimming: 2 bases; J trimming: 5 bases; junction bases outside the gene matches: 3. CDR1 is SGHDT, CDR2 YYEEEE, per germline. The DNA of the CDR3 is TGTGCCAGCAGCTTTGGACAGGGCTATCAGCCCCAGCATTTT. This translates into CASSFGQGYQPQHF. Looking up the rest from reference TRBV5-6 and TRBJ1-5 gives the full variable domain: DAGVTQSPTHLIKTRGQQVTLRCSPKSGHDTVSWYQQALGQGPQFIFQYYEEEERQRGNFPDRFSGHQFPNYSSELNVNALLLGDSALYLCASSFGQGYQPQHFGDGTRLSIL.

This clone was seen only once. The chain employs TRBV7-9 and TRBJ1-2; D remains unclear. In germline, CDR1 is SEHNR, CDR2 FQNEAQ (reference sequence). Trimming shortened V by 3 bases and J by 4 bases, and 15 bases separated the two germline ends. The CDR3 has 15 amino acids. The CDR3 bases are TGTGCCAGCAGCTTGGCTTTTGGGGAGGTCTATGGCTACACCTTC. Residues: CASSLAFGEVYGYTF. The whole variable domain, remainder taken from reference TRBV7-9 and TRBJ1-2, is DTGVSQNPRHKITKRGQNVTFRCDPISEHNRLYWYRQTLGQGPEFLTYFQNEAQLEKSRLLSDRFSAERPKGSFSTLEIQRTEQGDSAMYLCASSLAFGEVYGYTFGSGTRLTVV.

The V gene is TRBV2, the J gene TRBJ2-1; no clear D. The CDR3 contains 16 residues. The V end was cut by 3 bases, the J end by 4 bases, with 16 bases between. The germline V gene has CDR1 SNHLY and CDR2 FYNNEI. CDR3 residues: CASSDPRVREYNEQFF. CDR3 DNA sequence: TGTGCCAGCAGTGACCCCCGGGTGAGAGAGTACAATGAGCAGTTCTTC.

This chain joins TRBV7-3 and TRBJ2-1; weak D call: TRBD2 (5 bases). The V end was cut by 4 bases, the J end by 5 bases, with 12 bases between. The CDR3 covers 14 residues. The germline V gene has CDR1 SGHTA and CDR2 FQGTGA. This CDR3 is CASSYPPEDNEQFF. DNA of the CDR3: TGTGCCAGCAGCTACCCCCCGGAGGACAATGAGCAGTTCTTC.

The gene calls are TRBV5-1 and TRBJ2-2; D uncertain. The CDR3 is 15 amino acids. V lost 2 bases to trimming and J lost 4 bases, with 12 bases between them. Germline lookup yields CDR1 SGHRS and CDR2 YFSETQ. CDR3 protein: CASSFSRRPTGELFF. CDR3 DNA sequence: TGCGCCAGCAGCTTTAGCCGGAGACCCACCGGGGAGCTGTTTTTT.

The chain employs TRBV6-1 and TRBJ1-1; 8 nucleotides line up with TRBD1. Trimming removed 2 bases from V and 3 bases from J; junction bases left unmatched: 5. Germline-derived CDR1 and CDR2 are MNHNS and SASEGT. CDR3 length: 15 amino acids. CDR3 nucleotides: TGTGCCAGCAGTGAAAGGGGACAGGCGTACACTGAAGCTTTCTTT. It codes for CASSERGQAYTEAFF.